A single sample gave rise to the 5 T cell receptor beta chains below, sequenced in a study of T cells in localized non-small cell lung cancer. Profiled with immunoSEQ multiplex PCR; TCRdb holds only in-frame clones, not every one. The sample contains 30,000 to 40,000 clones, roughly 90% of which appear only once. This material consisted of peripheral blood, taken before any cancer treatment. These receptors all come from a man aged 40-75 years with stage I lung adenocarcinoma.

This chain joins TRBV6-1 and TRBJ1-2; the match to TRBD1 covers 8 bases. The junction had 3 bases not matched to a gene; V was cut back by 5 bases and J by 1 base. The CDR3 has 14 amino acids. CDR1 is MNHNS, CDR2 SASEGT, per germline. This CDR3 reads CASSPGGYNYGYTF. For the CDR3, the DNA is TGTGCCAGCAGTCCAGGGGGCTATAACTATGGCTACACCTTC.

The chain employs TRBV6-1 and TRBJ2-6; D is perhaps TRBD1 (5 bases). From germline, CDR1 is MNHNS and CDR2 SASEGT. V lost 3 bases and J 2 bases, leaving 8 bases between the germline ends. The CDR3 contains 15 residues. The CDR3 loop is CASSDWGPGANVLTF. In DNA, the CDR3 is TGTGCCAGCAGTGATTGGGGCCCTGGGGCCAACGTCCTGACTTTC.

The gene calls are TRBV7-7 and TRBJ2-2, with 8 bases fitting TRBD2. The V gene's germline CDR1 is SSHAT and CDR2 FNYEAQ (reference sequence). Unmatched junction bases numbered 7, after V lost 5 bases and J lost 2 bases. The CDR3 length is 16 residues. CDR3 amino acids: CASSPHSGTNTGELFF. CDR3 bases: TGTGCCAGCAGCCCCCATAGCGGGACTAACACCGGGGAGCTGTTTTTT.

The chain has TRBV7-9 and TRBJ2-3; TRBD1 agrees at 7 bases. Per germline, CDR1 SEHNR and CDR2 FQNEAQ (reference sequence). V trimming: 4 bases; J trimming: 1 base; junction bases outside the gene matches: 5. The CDR3 extends over 15 amino acids. CDR3 DNA: TGTGCCAGCAGCTCTACGGGGACAGGCACAGATACGCAGTATTTT. Its protein is CASSSTGTGTDTQYF.

This chain uses TRBV7-8 with TRBJ2-7; D call uncertain. CDR3 length: 11 amino acids. The V gene lost 6 bases and the J gene lost 3 bases, with 6 bases spanning the gap. Germline V gives CDR1 SGHVS, CDR2 FQNEAQ. The DNA of the CDR3 is TGTGCCAGCAGGGGCAACTACGAGCAGTACTTC. Translated, it gives CASRGNYEQYF.